A selection of T cell receptor beta chains follows, all from one sample in a study of Graves' ophthalmopathy and Graves' hyperthyroidism. From the multiplex PCR reads, TCRdb called clonotypes with MiXCR, one entry per CDR3 protein. The repertoire consists of some 400,000 distinct CDR3 sequences, with approximately 20% occurring once and the leading ten covering 1.6%. Sequencing was carried out using peripheral blood. The receptors were sampled from a woman under 30 with Graves' ophthalmopathy. Both conserved end residues are part of each CDR3. D genes are given only for firm matches. For some rows the clone size is stated as once, few or many, or as a class when expanded; others skip it.

j_gene	abundance	d_gene	v_gene	CDR3nt	CDR3aa
TRBJ2-5	many	NA	TRBV7-2	TGTGCCAGCAGCTTAGGGGGTGGGCGTCAAGAGACCCAGTACTTC	CASSLGGGRQETQYF
TRBJ2-5	many	TRBD2	TRBV11-2	TGTGCCAGCAGCCAAACACCGGGACTAGGACAAGAGACCCAGTACTTC	CASSQTPGLGQETQYF
TRBJ1-1	many	NA	TRBV6-1	TGTGCCAGCATGAGGCCAGGGATCTCCACTGAAGCTTTCTTT	CASMRPGISTEAFF
TRBJ2-5	few	NA	TRBV28	TGTGCCCACCGCGGGGCAGGGAACCGTTGGGAGACCCAGTACTTC	CAHRGAGNRWETQYF
TRBJ1-1	many	NA	TRBV5-6	TGTGCCAGCAGCTGGGGACTGACTGAAGCTTTCTTT	CASSWGLTEAFF
TRBJ1-6	NA	NA	TRBV28	TGTGCCAGCAGTTTTGAGGCTTGGAATCTCCACTTT	CASSFEAWNLHF
TRBJ1-6	many	NA	TRBV12-3/TRBV12-4	TGTGCCAGTAGGGGCCCGATCCCGGGACGGGATTCACCCCTCCACTTT	CASRGPIPGRDSPLHF
TRBJ1-2	NA	NA	TRBV12-3/TRBV12-4	TGTGCCAGCAGCCCAACCGGGACAACAGTAGGTGGCTACACCTTC	CASSPTGTTVGGYTF
TRBJ1-1	many	NA	TRBV6-5	TGTGCCAGCAGTTACTCGGATAAGACTGAAGCTTTCTTT	CASSYSDKTEAFF
TRBJ1-5	many	TRBD1	TRBV15	TGTGCCACCAGCAGAACCCGGGACAGGCCAACCGATCAGCCCCAGCATTTT	CATSRTRDRPTDQPQHF
TRBJ2-7	many	TRBD1	TRBV27	TGTGCCAGCAGTTCCTCCGGGACAGGGGAGTTGGCCTACGAGCAGTACTTC	CASSSSGTGELAYEQYF
TRBJ1-2	NA	NA	TRBV7-8	TGTGCCAGCAGCTTAGGAGAGTCTTACTATGGCTACACCTTC	CASSLGESYYGYTF
TRBJ1-2	many	TRBD1	TRBV28	TGTGCCAGCAGTCCAGGGACAGTCGCGAACTATGGCTACACCTTC	CASSPGTVANYGYTF
TRBJ2-7	many	NA	TRBV6-2/TRBV6-3	TGTGCCAGCAGTTACTTGAGAAGCTCCTACGAGCAGTACTTC	CASSYLRSSYEQYF
TRBJ2-7	many	NA	TRBV28	TGTGCCAGCAGCGCCCAGGGCGGCGAGCAGTACTTC	CASSAQGGEQYF
TRBJ2-5	many	NA	TRBV2	TGTGCCAGCAGGGAGGGTGGAGCCAGGGAGACCCAGTACTTC	CASREGGARETQYF